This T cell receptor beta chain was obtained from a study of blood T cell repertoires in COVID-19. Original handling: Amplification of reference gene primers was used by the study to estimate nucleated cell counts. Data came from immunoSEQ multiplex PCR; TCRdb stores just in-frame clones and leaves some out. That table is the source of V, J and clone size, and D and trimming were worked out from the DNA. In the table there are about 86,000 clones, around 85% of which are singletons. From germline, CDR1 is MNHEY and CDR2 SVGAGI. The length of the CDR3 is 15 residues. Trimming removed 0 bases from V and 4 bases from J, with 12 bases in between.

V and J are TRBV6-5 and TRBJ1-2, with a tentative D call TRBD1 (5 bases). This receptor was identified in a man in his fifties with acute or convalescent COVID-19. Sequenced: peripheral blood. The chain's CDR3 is CASSYSSTGTYGYTF. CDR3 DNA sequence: TGTGCCAGCAGTTACTCGAGCACAGGAACCTATGGCTACACCTTC.